This is a list of T cell receptor beta chains from one sample in a study of technical replicates of blood from several donors. Produced via immunoSEQ multiplex PCR; TCRdb's table is partial and in-frame only. The table includes 55,000 to 85,000 clones, approximately 97% detected once. Material for sequencing was T cells isolated from PBMCs. The receptors originated from a human donor in good health. Both conserved end residues are part of each CDR3. The D gene is left open where the match is weak. Only some rows state a clone size, as once, few, many or a class for expanded clones.

D gene,J gene,V gene,clone size,CDR3 protein,CDR3 DNA
.,TRBJ1-1,TRBV9,.,CASSVVATFTEAFF,TGTGCCAGCAGCGTAGTGGCCACCTTCACTGAAGCTTTCTTT
.,TRBJ2-2,TRBV28,.,CASSSRQSTLLPNTGELFF,TGTGCCAGCAGTTCCCGACAGTCTACCCTTCTTCCGAACACCGGGGAGCTGTTTTTT
TRBD2,TRBJ2-1,TRBV7-2,once,CASSRASGSSYNEQFF,TGTGCCAGCAGCCGTGCTAGCGGGAGCTCCTACAATGAGCAGTTCTTC
.,TRBJ2-1,TRBV4-2,.,CASSHGLYNEQFF,TGTGCCAGCAGCCACGGACTGTACAATGAGCAGTTCTTC
.,TRBJ2-7,TRBV27,.,CASSSFNPGGEQYF,TGTGCCAGCAGCTCATTTAACCCTGGCGGCGAGCAGTACTTC
TRBD1,TRBJ2-3,TRBV9,.,CASSSGQVSTDTQYF,TGTGCCAGCAGCTCCGGACAGGTCAGCACAGATACGCAGTATTTT
.,TRBJ2-5,TRBV14,.,CASSQRVLATQYF,TGTGCCAGCAGCCAACGAGTTCTAGCGACCCAGTACTTC
.,TRBJ1-2,TRBV6-1,.,CASSLDSYGYTF,TGTGCCAGCAGCCTAGACAGCTATGGCTACACCTTC
TRBD2,TRBJ2-3,TRBV7-2,.,CASSFLAGVVTDTQYF,TGTGCCAGCAGCTTTCTAGCGGGAGTTGTAACAGATACGCAGTATTTT
.,TRBJ2-2,TRBV6-5,once,CASSYSTAGELFF,TGTGCCAGCAGTTACTCCACGGCCGGGGAGCTGTTTTTT
TRBD1,TRBJ2-7,TRBV18,.,CASFDRDYEQYF,TGTGCCAGCTTCGACAGGGACTACGAGCAGTACTTC
.,TRBJ2-7,TRBV4-2,.,CASSHPLGEQYF,TGTGCCAGCAGCCATCCCCTCGGGGAGCAGTACTTC
TRBD1,TRBJ1-2,TRBV4-1,.,CASSWDRENGYTF,TGCGCCAGCAGCTGGGACAGGGAGAATGGCTACACCTTC
TRBD1,TRBJ1-2,TRBV7-9,.,CASSSPTGVVGYTF,TGTGCCAGCAGCTCCCCAACAGGGGTTGTCGGCTACACCTTC